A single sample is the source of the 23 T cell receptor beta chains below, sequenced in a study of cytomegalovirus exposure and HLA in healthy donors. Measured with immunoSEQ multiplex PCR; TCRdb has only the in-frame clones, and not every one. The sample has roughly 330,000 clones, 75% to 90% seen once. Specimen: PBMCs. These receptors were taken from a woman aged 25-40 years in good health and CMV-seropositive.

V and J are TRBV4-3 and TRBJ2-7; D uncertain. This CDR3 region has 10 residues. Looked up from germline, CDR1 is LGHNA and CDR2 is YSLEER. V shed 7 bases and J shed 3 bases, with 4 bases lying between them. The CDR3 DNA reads TGCGCCAGCAATTTCTACGAGCAGTACTTC. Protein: CASNFYEQYF.

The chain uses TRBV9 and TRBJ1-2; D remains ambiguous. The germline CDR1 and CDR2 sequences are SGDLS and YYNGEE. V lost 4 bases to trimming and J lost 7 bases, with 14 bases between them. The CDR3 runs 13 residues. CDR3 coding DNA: TGTGCCAGCAGCCGGGGTGATTCTATTGGCTACACCTTC. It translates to CASSRGDSIGYTF.

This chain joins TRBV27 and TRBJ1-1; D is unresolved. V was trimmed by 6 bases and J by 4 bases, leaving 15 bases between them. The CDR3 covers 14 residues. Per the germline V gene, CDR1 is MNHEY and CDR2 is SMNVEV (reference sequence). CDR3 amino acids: CASSLGLGFTEAFF. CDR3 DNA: TGTGCCAGCAGCCTGGGTCTGGGGTTCACTGAAGCTTTCTTT.

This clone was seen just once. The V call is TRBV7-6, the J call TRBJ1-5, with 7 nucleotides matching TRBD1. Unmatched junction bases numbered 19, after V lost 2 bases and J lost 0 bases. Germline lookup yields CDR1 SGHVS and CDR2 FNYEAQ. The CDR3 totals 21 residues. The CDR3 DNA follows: TGTGCCAGCAGCTTAAGGTTTAAACGGGACAGAGCATACTATAGCAATCAGCCCCAGCATTTT. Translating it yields CASSLRFKRDRAYYSNQPQHF.

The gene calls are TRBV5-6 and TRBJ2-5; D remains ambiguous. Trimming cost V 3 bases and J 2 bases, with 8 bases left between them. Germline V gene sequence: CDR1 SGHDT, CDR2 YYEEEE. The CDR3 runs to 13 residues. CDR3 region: CASSSAEQETQYF. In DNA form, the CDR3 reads TGTGCCAGCAGCTCGGCTGAACAAGAGACCCAGTACTTC.

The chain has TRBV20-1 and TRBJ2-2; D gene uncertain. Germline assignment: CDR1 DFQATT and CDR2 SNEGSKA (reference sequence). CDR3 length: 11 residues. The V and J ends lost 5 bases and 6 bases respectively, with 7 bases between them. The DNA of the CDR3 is TGCAGTGCTCCTAGTCCCGGGGAGCTGTTTTTT. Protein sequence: CSAPSPGELFF.

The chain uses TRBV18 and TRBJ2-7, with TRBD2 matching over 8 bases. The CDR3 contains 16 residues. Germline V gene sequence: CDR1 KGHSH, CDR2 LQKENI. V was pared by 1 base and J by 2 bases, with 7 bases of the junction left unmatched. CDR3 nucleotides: TGTGCCAGCTCACCACGAACTAGCGGTACACCCTACGAGCAGTACTTC. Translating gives CASSPRTSGTPYEQYF.

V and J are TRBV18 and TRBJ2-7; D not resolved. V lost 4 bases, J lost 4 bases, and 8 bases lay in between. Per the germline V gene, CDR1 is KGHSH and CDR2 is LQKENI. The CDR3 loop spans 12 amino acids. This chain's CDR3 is CASSLSDYEQYF. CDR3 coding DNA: TGTGCCAGCTCACTTTCGGATTACGAGCAGTACTTC.

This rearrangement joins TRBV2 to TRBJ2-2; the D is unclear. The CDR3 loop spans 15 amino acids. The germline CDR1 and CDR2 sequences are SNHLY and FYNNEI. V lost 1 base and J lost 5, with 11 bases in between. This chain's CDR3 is CASSEDRGRTGELFF. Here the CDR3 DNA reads TGTGCCAGCAGTGAAGACCGCGGCAGGACCGGGGAGCTGTTTTTT.

The CDR3 sequence is CASRAIAGGTDTQYF. CDR3 nucleotide sequence: TGTGCCAGCAGGGCAATAGCGGGGGGCACAGATACGCAGTATTTT. The genes are TRBV2 and TRBJ2-3, with 9 nucleotides matching TRBD2. V dropped 6 bases and J dropped 1; count of bases not matched to a gene: 5. Per germline, CDR1 SNHLY and CDR2 FYNNEI. The CDR3 consists of 15 residues.

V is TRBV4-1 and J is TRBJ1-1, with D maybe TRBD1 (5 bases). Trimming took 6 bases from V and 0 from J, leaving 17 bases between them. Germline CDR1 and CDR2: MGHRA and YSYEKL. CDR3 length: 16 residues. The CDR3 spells CASSVGTSYMNTEAFF. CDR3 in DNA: TGCGCCAGCAGTGTGGGGACCTCGTACATGAACACTGAAGCTTTCTTT.

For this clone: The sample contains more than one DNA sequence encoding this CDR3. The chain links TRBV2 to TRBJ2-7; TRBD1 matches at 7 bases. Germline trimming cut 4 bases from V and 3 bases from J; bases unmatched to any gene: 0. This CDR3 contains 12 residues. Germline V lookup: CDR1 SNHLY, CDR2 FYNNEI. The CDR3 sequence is CASSGDSYEQYF. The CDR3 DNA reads TGTGCCAGCAGTGGGGACAGCTACGAGCAGTACTTC.

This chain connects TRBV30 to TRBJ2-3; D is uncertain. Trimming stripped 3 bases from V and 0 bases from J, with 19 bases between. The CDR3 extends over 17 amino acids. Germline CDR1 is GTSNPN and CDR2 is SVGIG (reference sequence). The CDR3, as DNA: TGTGCCTGGAGGCTGGGATTAGGACGTACTAGCACAGATACGCAGTATTTT. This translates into CAWRLGLGRTSTDTQYF.

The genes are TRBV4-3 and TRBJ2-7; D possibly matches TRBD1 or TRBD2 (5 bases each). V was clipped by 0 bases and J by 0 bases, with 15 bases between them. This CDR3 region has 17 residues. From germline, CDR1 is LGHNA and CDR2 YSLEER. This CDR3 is CASSQEMGVGDSYEQYF. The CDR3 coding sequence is TGCGCCAGCAGCCAAGAAATGGGGGTGGGGGACTCCTACGAGCAGTACTTC.

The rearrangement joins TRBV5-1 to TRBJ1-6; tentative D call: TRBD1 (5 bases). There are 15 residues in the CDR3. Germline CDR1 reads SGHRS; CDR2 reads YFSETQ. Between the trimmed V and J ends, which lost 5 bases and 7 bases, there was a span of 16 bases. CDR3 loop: CASREGRGKNSPLHF. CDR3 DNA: TGCGCCAGCAGGGAGGGAAGGGGTAAAAATTCACCCCTCCACTTT.

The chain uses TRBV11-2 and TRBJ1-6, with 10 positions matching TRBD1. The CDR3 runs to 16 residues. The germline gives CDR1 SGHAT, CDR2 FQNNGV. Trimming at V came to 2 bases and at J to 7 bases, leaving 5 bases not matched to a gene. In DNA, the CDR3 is TGTGCCAGCAGCTTATCAGGGACAGGGGTGAATTCACCCCTCCACTTT. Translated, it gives CASSLSGTGVNSPLHF.

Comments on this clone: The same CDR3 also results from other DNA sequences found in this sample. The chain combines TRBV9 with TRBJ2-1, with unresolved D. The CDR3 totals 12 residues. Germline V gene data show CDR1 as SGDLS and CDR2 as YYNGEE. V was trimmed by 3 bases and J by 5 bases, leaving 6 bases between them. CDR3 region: CASSGYNNEQFF. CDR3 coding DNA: TGTGCCAGCAGCGGATACAACAATGAGCAGTTCTTC.

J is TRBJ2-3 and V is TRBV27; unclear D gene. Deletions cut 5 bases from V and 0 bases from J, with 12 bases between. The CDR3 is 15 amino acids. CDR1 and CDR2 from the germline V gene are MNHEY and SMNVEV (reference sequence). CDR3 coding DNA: TGTGCCAGCAGTCACCTTTCGGCTAGCACAGATACGCAGTATTTT. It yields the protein CASSHLSASTDTQYF.

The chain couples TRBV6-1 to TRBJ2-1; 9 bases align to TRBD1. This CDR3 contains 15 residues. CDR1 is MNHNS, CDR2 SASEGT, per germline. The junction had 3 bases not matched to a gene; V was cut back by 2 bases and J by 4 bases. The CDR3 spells CASSETGTGYNEQFF. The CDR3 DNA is TGTGCCAGCAGTGAAACCGGGACAGGGTACAATGAGCAGTTCTTC.

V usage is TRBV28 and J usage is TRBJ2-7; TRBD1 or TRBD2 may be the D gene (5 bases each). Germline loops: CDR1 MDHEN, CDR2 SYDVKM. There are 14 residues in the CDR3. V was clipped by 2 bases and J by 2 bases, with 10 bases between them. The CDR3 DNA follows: TGTGCCAGCAGTTTAGTCGGGGCCGCCTACGAGCAGTACTTC. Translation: CASSLVGAAYEQYF.

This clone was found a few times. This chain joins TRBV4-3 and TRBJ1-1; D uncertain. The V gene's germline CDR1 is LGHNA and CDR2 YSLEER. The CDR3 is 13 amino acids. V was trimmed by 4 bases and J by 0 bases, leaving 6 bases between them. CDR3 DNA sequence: TGCGCCAGCAGCCCTACACTGAACACTGAAGCTTTCTTT. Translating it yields CASSPTLNTEAFF.

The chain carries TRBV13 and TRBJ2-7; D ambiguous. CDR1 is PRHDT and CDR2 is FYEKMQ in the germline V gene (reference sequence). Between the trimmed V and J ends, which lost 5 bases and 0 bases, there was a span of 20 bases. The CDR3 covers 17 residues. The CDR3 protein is CASSQIQVLGSSYEQYF. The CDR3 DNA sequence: TGTGCCAGCAGCCAAATCCAGGTGTTGGGAAGCTCCTACGAGCAGTACTTC.

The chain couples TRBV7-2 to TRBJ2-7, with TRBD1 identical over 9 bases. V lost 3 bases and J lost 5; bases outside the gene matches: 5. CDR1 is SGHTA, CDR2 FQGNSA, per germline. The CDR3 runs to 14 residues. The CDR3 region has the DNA TGTGCCAGCAGCTTTGACAGGGGGACCAACGAGCAGTACTTC. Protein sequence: CASSFDRGTNEQYF.